This T cell receptor (beta chain) came from a study of T cell responses to AZD1222 COVID-19 vaccine. Study context: Both about-4-week and about-12-week second-dose recipients were combined.

Produced via immunoSEQ multiplex PCR; TCRdb's table is partial and in-frame only. The table includes approximately 85,000 clones, less than 90% detected once. This CDR3 has 15 residues. J gave up 1 base and V 2 bases, and 0 bases lay outside the gene matches. CDR1 and CDR2 from the germline V gene are SGHRS and YFSETQ. The J gene is TRBJ2-3, the V gene TRBV5-1; 11 nucleotides agree with TRBD2. This clonotype originated in an adult in good health. Material: peripheral blood, obtained on day 0 of AZD1222 vaccination. DNA of the CDR3: TGCGCCAGCAGCTTACTAGCGGGGGGCACAGATACGCAGTATTTT. It translates to CASSLLAGGTDTQYF.